The source of this T cell receptor (beta chain) is a study of T-cell memory formation after mild COVID-19. For the study at large: There were largely donor-specific TCR clusters.

The CDR3 totals 13 residues. The V gene's germline CDR1 is SGHTA and CDR2 FQGNSA. TCRdb reprocessed the 5' RACE reads via MiXCR and lists one record per CDR3 protein. The data show a few hundred thousand distinct CDR3 sequences, about 20% seen once. A single count supports this clonotype. Its antigen remains unknown. One junction end disagrees with the germline gene, perhaps due to a read error. Findings and caveats of the study: Day 15 to 85 contracting clones showed balanced CD4/CD8; day 15 to 37 expanders favored CD4+. Pre-infection memory contained some responding clones, which suggested that cross-reactive memory had joined. Chiefly within CM and EM were the contracting CD4+ clones; CD8+ ones were within EMRA.

This TCR was recovered from a man aged 18 to 30 who had mild COVID-19 (a few samples of this study predate the infection). Cell type and time point are not known. This chain joins TRBV7-2 and TRBJ1-2; D gene ambiguous. The specimen was PBMCs or a T cell subset sorted from them (not recorded which). The CDR3 is CDSSFGNHHGYTF. In DNA form, the CDR3 reads TGTGACAGCAGCTTTGGCAACCATCATGGCTACACCTTC.